Presented here are 13 T cell receptor beta chains from one specimen sequenced in a study of blood T cell repertoires in COVID-19. Clones were sequenced by immunoSEQ multiplex PCR, and TCRdb holds only the in-frame ones, with some missing. The sample records 350,000 or so clones, about nine tenths being singletons. The source material was PBMCs or T cells enriched from blood (not recorded which). The receptors stem from a woman in her 30s who had been exposed to COVID-19.

This chain connects TRBV12-3 or TRBV12-4 to TRBJ1-4; no clear D. CDR3 length equals 13 residues. V lost 8 bases and J lost 14, with 21 bases in between. This chain's CDR3 is CASSPLAEGLLFF. For the CDR3, the DNA is TGTGCCAGCTCCCCTCTGGCGGAGGGCCTTCTGTTTTTT.

The chain is built from TRBV7-8 and TRBJ2-7; no reliable D call. The length of the CDR3 is 11 residues. V shed 5 bases and J shed 4 bases, with 6 bases lying between them. Germline-derived CDR1 and CDR2 are SGHVS and FQNEAQ. The CDR3 DNA reads TGTGCCAGCAGCCCCGGGTACGAGCAGTACTTC. This gives the protein CASSPGYEQYF. The variable domain in full, completed from reference TRBV7-8 and TRBJ2-7, reads GAGVSQSPRYKVAKRGQDVALRCDPISGHVSLFWYQQALGQGPEFLTYFQNEAQLDKSGLPSDRFFAERPEGSVSTLKIQRTQQEDSAVYLCASSPGYEQYFGPGTRLTVT.

This chain's CDR3 is CASRPEGAGTNSPLHF. CDR3 bases: TGTGCCAGCCGACCTGAGGGGGCAGGGACTAATTCACCCCTCCACTTT. This rearrangement joins TRBV28 to TRBJ1-6, with TRBD1 matching over 7 bases. Germline values: CDR1 MDHEN, CDR2 SYDVKM. The CDR3 length is 16 residues. Trimming took 8 bases from V and 6 from J; bases not matched to a gene: 13. The full variable domain, completed using reference TRBV28 and TRBJ1-6, is DVKVTQSSRYLVKRTGEKVFLECVQDMDHENMFWYRQDPGLGLRLIYFSYDVKMKEKGDIPEGYSVSREKKERFSLILESASTNQTSMYLCASRPEGAGTNSPLHFGNGTRLTVT.

V usage is TRBV18 and J usage is TRBJ2-2, with 9 bases that match TRBD1. Germline CDR1 KGHSH, CDR2 LQKENI. This CDR3 comprises 16 residues. V trimming: 4 bases; J trimming: 5 bases; junction bases outside the gene matches: 8. The CDR3 region is CASSRTGTGMTGELFF. In nucleotides, the CDR3 is TGTGCCAGCTCACGTACCGGGACAGGGATGACCGGGGAGCTGTTTTTT.

The chain joins TRBV5-6 to TRBJ1-5, with a weak D call TRBD1 (5 bases). The CDR3 runs to 15 residues. V lost 2 bases and J 1 base, leaving 10 bases between the germline ends. Germline V gene sequence: CDR1 SGHDT, CDR2 YYEEEE. The CDR3 loop is CASSFMGPSNQPQHF. The CDR3 DNA reads as TGTGCCAGCAGCTTTATGGGGCCCAGCAATCAGCCCCAGCATTTT. The entire variable domain, with the rest obtained from reference TRBV5-6 and TRBJ1-5, is as follows: DAGVTQSPTHLIKTRGQQVTLRCSPKSGHDTVSWYQQALGQGPQFIFQYYEEEERQRGNFPDRFSGHQFPNYSSELNVNALLLGDSALYLCASSFMGPSNQPQHFGDGTRLSIL.

The J gene is TRBJ2-7, the V gene TRBV12-5, with 7 bases fitting TRBD2. The J segment lost 3 bases and the V segment lost 0 bases, leaving 2 bases of the junction unmatched. Per the germline V gene, CDR1 is LGHNT and CDR2 is FRNRAP. The CDR3 is made up of 14 amino acids. The CDR3 is CASGLVPSGYEQYF. CDR3 DNA: TGTGCTAGTGGTTTGGTCCCTAGCGGCTACGAGCAGTACTTC.

This clone has a single count. J is TRBJ1-5 and V is TRBV12-3 or TRBV12-4; D gene uncertain. Trimming pared 3 bases from V and 5 bases from J, leaving 5 bases between. CDR3 size: 12 residues. This CDR3 reads CASSFRDQPQHF. Written as DNA, the CDR3 is TGTGCCAGCAGTTTCCGTGATCAGCCCCAGCATTTT.

A note on this clone: A junction end diverges from the germline sequence, so it may reflect a read error. This chain connects TRBV28 to TRBJ2-1; 16 positions match TRBD2. Germline lookup yields CDR1 MDHEN and CDR2 SYDVKM. This CDR3 comprises 16 residues. The CDR3 here is CASSLSGTSGRDEQFF. CDR3 DNA sequence: TGTGCCAGCAGTCTCTCCGGGACTAGCGGGAGGGATGAGCAATTCTTC.

The chain links TRBV24-1 to TRBJ2-5, with TRBD1 matching 7 bases. The germline CDR1 and CDR2 sequences are KGHDR and SFDVKD. J was trimmed by 2 bases and V by 3 bases; bases with no gene match: 8. The CDR3 length is 16 residues. The CDR3 sequence is CATSDPSGQPQETQYF. CDR3 nucleotide sequence: TGTGCCACCAGTGATCCATCGGGACAGCCACAAGAGACCCAGTACTTC.

This sequence joins TRBV29-1 and TRBJ2-1; weak D call: TRBD1 (6 bases). Germline CDR1 is SQVTM and CDR2 is ANQGSEA. V shed 6 bases and J shed 0 bases, with 12 bases lying between them. The CDR3 covers 14 residues. This CDR3 is CSVLDSRSYNEQFF. The CDR3 region has the DNA TGCAGCGTCCTGGACAGTCGCTCCTACAATGAGCAGTTCTTC.

V usage is TRBV3-1 (or the pseudogene TRBV3-2) and J usage is TRBJ1-5; TRBD1 is a possible D gene (5 bases). V gave up 4 bases and J gave up 0 bases, with 10 bases separating them. CDR3 length equals 15 residues. Germline V CDR1 and CDR2: LGHDT, YNNKEL (reference sequence). The CDR3 reads CASSRTSDSNQPQHF. In DNA form, the CDR3 reads TGTGCCAGCAGCCGGACAAGCGATAGCAATCAGCCCCAGCATTTT.

The V and J genes are TRBV28 and TRBJ2-2; D remains ambiguous. The CDR3 contains 14 residues. V lost 2 bases, J lost 1 base, and 5 bases lay in between. From germline, CDR1 is MDHEN and CDR2 SYDVKM. CDR3 DNA sequence: TGTGCCAGCAGTTTACTAGGGAACACCGGGGAGCTGTTTTTT. It yields the protein CASSLLGNTGELFF.

The chain employs TRBV2 and TRBJ2-7, with 10 nucleotides matching TRBD1. The V gene end was trimmed by 8 bases and the J gene end by 4 bases; junction bases not matched to a gene: 11. This CDR3 has 15 amino acids. Germline loops: CDR1 SNHLY, CDR2 FYNNEI. The CDR3 nucleotides read TGTGCCAGCCATCCCGGACAGGGGGTCGGTTACGAGCAGTACTTC. Residues: CASHPGQGVGYEQYF.